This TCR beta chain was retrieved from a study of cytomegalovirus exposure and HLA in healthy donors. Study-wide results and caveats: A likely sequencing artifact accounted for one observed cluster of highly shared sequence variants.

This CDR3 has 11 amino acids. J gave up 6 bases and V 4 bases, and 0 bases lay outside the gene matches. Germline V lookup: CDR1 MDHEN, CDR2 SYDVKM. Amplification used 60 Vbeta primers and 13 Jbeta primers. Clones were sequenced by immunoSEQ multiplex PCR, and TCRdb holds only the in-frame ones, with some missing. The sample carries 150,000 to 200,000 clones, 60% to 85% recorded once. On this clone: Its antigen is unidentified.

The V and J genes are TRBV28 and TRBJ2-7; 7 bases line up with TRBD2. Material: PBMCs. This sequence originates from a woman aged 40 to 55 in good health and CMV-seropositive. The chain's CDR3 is CASSWGGEQYF. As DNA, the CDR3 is TGTGCCAGCAGTTGGGGGGGCGAGCAGTACTTC.